The present entry profiles one T cell receptor (beta chain) with its context. Germline V CDR1 and CDR2: PRHDT, FYEKMQ (reference sequence). This CDR3 contains 17 residues. V shed 5 bases, J shed 0 bases, and the junction held 6 bases outside the gene matches. The data were taken from a study of early stage breast cancer tumors. The wider study: ER+/PR+/HER2- status applied to about 80% of the 16 invasive breast tumors. Seven or eight ER+/PR+/HER2- tumors were invasive ductal; a few were invasive lobular.

Data came from immunoSEQ multiplex PCR; TCRdb stores just in-frame clones and leaves some out. Of about 28,000 clones listed, roughly 78% are singletons. The sequence came from a person in their sixties with breast cancer. Sequencing used blood. This chain uses TRBV13 with TRBJ2-7, with TRBD2 identical over 14 bases. The CDR3 region is CASSIRTSGRSSYEQYF. The CDR3 DNA follows: TGTGCCAGCAGCATTAGGACTAGCGGGAGGAGCTCCTACGAGCAGTACTTC.